Listed below are T cell receptor beta chains from one sample, sequenced in a study of blood T cell repertoires in COVID-19. Assay used: immunoSEQ multiplex PCR; TCRdb lists only in-frame clones, some missing. The sample consists of roughly 40,000 clones, around nine tenths of them appearing once. Sequencing input: peripheral blood. Every receptor here comes from a human donor in a cohort sampled during active COVID-19. The CDR3 runs from the conserved cysteine through the conserved F or W. The D gene is left open where the match is weak. For some rows the clone size is stated as once, few or many, or as a class when expanded; others skip it.

cdr3_nt,cdr3_aa,j_call,clone_size,d_call,v_call
TGTGCCATCAGTGACTACGTCACAGATACGCAGTATTTT,CAISDYVTDTQYF,TRBJ2-3,once,-,TRBV10-3
TGTGCCAGTAGTATCTTATCGGGAGTCTATGGCTACACCTTC,CASSILSGVYGYTF,TRBJ1-2,-,-,TRBV19
TGTGCCAGCAGTACTAGCGGGGGGAACACCGGGGAGCTGTTTTTT,CASSTSGGNTGELFF,TRBJ2-2,-,TRBD2,TRBV6-5
TGCGCCAGCAGCCAATCTTGGTGGGAGCCTCCCGGGGAGCTGTTTTTT,CASSQSWWEPPGELFF,TRBJ2-2,-,-,TRBV4-3
TGTGCCAGCAGCCCGACTAGCGGGGGGACGACAGATACGCAGTATTTT,CASSPTSGGTTDTQYF,TRBJ2-3,-,TRBD2,TRBV4-2
TGTGCCAGCAGCCAAGTAACATTCAGGAGACAGAACACCTACGAGCAGTACTTC,CASSQVTFRRQNTYEQYF,TRBJ2-7,-,-,TRBV3-1/TRBV3-2
TGTGCCAGCAGTTACTCCGGGACAGGGTACGAGCAGTACTTC,CASSYSGTGYEQYF,TRBJ2-7,-,TRBD1,TRBV6-6
TGTGCCAGCAGCTTAACGGGGGGCCGACTAGCGGGCAATGAGCAGTTCTTC,CASSLTGGRLAGNEQFF,TRBJ2-1,-,TRBD2,TRBV7-3
TGTGCCAGCAGCTTGTTAGTAGCGGGAGATGGGACAGATACGCAGTATTTT,CASSLLVAGDGTDTQYF,TRBJ2-3,-,TRBD2,TRBV5-6
TGTGCCAGCAGCTTAGTCGGCAGGGGCACTGAAGCTTTCTTT,CASSLVGRGTEAFF,TRBJ1-1,-,-,TRBV7-9
TGTGCCAGCAGTTCCGGGATGGACGAGACCCAGTACTTC,CASSSGMDETQYF,TRBJ2-5,few,-,TRBV27
TGTGCCAGCAGCGCCGACAGGGGGTACGAGCAGTACTTC,CASSADRGYEQYF,TRBJ2-7,-,TRBD1,TRBV7-9
TGTGCCAGCAGCCAAAGAGGCCGGGGTAACTATGGCTACACCTTC,CASSQRGRGNYGYTF,TRBJ1-2,-,-,TRBV3-1/TRBV3-2
TGCGCCAGCAGCCAAGCAGGGGGCACAGATACGCAGTATTTT,CASSQAGGTDTQYF,TRBJ2-3,-,-,TRBV5-1
TGCGCCAGCAGCCAAGCTTCACAGGGATACAATGAGCAGTTCTTC,CASSQASQGYNEQFF,TRBJ2-1,-,-,TRBV4-1
TGTGCCAGCAGTTTAAATCAACTAGAAAACAATGAGCAGTTCTTC,CASSLNQLENNEQFF,TRBJ2-1,once,-,TRBV2
TGTGCCACAAGGCGGGCCAACCAAGATAATGAAAAACTGTTTTTT,CATRRANQDNEKLFF,TRBJ1-4,-,-,TRBV19
TGTGCCAGCAGCTTCTTCCCGGGATTGGACATTCAGTACTTC,CASSFFPGLDIQYF,TRBJ2-4,-,-,TRBV5-6
TGTGCCATCAGTGCTACAGGTTCCAACACAGATACGCAGTATTTT,CAISATGSNTDTQYF,TRBJ2-3,once,-,TRBV10-3
TGTGCCAGCAGCCCCACGGGACAGCAAGAGACCCAGTACTTC,CASSPTGQQETQYF,TRBJ2-5,-,TRBD1,TRBV6-4
TGTGCCAGTAGTATGTCGTCTCAGCCCCAGCATTTT,CASSMSSQPQHF,TRBJ1-5,-,-,TRBV19
TGTGCCAGCAGCCAAGACCCCCTAGCGGGAGTGGGTGAGACCCAGTACTTC,CASSQDPLAGVGETQYF,TRBJ2-5,-,TRBD2,TRBV14
TGTGCCAGCAGTCGCACACAGGACCCTACCTACGAGCAGTACTTC,CASSRTQDPTYEQYF,TRBJ2-7,-,-,TRBV9
TGTGCCAGCAGCTTACTGGGACAGGGTTGGGATGGCTACACCTTC,CASSLLGQGWDGYTF,TRBJ1-2,-,TRBD1,TRBV7-9
TGTGCCAGCAGCTTGGACCTACAGGGGACGGACGAGCAGTACTTC,CASSLDLQGTDEQYF,TRBJ2-7,-,TRBD1,TRBV5-4
TGTGCCAGCAGCTTCCAGAACTCCTACGAGCAGTACTTC,CASSFQNSYEQYF,TRBJ2-7,-,-,TRBV5-4
TGTGCCAGCAGCTCGAAACTACTAGCGAACACCGGGGAGCTGTTTTTT,CASSSKLLANTGELFF,TRBJ2-2,-,-,TRBV7-3
TGTGCCAGCAGCTTGCAAGGGACAGGGGGGGCCTATGGCTACACCTTC,CASSLQGTGGAYGYTF,TRBJ1-2,-,TRBD1,TRBV5-4
TGTGCCACCAGTGATTGGAGCAGGGTATACGAGCAGTACTTC,CATSDWSRVYEQYF,TRBJ2-7,-,-,TRBV24-1
TGTGCCAGCAGCCCTGGGCACAATGAGCAGTTCTTC,CASSPGHNEQFF,TRBJ2-1,-,-,TRBV27
TGTGCCAGCAGCAAAGCCCTCCGATTCAGGTCTGTCTACAATGAGCAGTTCTTC,CASSKALRFRSVYNEQFF,TRBJ2-1,-,-,TRBV21-1
TGTGCCAGCAGCTTAGCCGCGGGGCGTAGTCAGCCCCAGCATTTT,CASSLAAGRSQPQHF,TRBJ1-5,-,-,TRBV11-2
TGTGCCAGTAGAGAGACAGGGGGCGCATATAATTCACCCCTCCACTTT,CASRETGGAYNSPLHF,TRBJ1-6,-,TRBD1,TRBV19
TGTGCCAGCAGCGTAGCGATACAGGGGATGAACACTGAAGCTTTCTTT,CASSVAIQGMNTEAFF,TRBJ1-1,-,TRBD1,TRBV9
TGTGCCGGCAATGCAGGGGGGACTAACTATGGCTACACCTTC,CAGNAGGTNYGYTF,TRBJ1-2,-,TRBD1,TRBV30
TGTGCCAGCACCCTTGGGCTAGCGATAAATGAGCAGTTCTTC,CASTLGLAINEQFF,TRBJ2-1,once,-,TRBV7-6
TGTGCCAGTAGTATAACTAGCGGGAGCGACCAGTACTTC,CASSITSGSDQYF,TRBJ2-5,-,TRBD2,TRBV19
TGTGCCAGCAGCCCAGGAACTAGCTCCTACAATGAGCAGTTCTTC,CASSPGTSSYNEQFF,TRBJ2-1,-,-,TRBV5-4
TGTGCCAGCAGTGAAGTTCAGGGCGGCACAGATACGCAGTATTTT,CASSEVQGGTDTQYF,TRBJ2-3,-,-,TRBV25-1
TGCGCCAGCAGTCAATCTGGGGGGAGTAGCAATCAGCCCCAGCATTTT,CASSQSGGSSNQPQHF,TRBJ1-5,-,-,TRBV23-1
TGTGCCAGCTCACTCAACTCCGGGGGTGTGGAAGAAAAACTGTTTTTT,CASSLNSGGVEEKLFF,TRBJ1-4,-,-,TRBV18
TGTGCCAGCAGTCTGAGCGCCAACTATGGCTACACCTTC,CASSLSANYGYTF,TRBJ1-2,-,-,TRBV2
TGCGCCAGCAGTACTGCAAGGGAGGTTGAATGGGTCGCCAATCAGCCCCAGCATTTT,CASSTAREVEWVANQPQHF,TRBJ1-5,once,-,TRBV23-1
TGTGCCAGCAGTTCGCGTCGGACACCGATTACTTCCCACTATGGCTACACCTTC,CASSSRRTPITSHYGYTF,TRBJ1-2,once,-,TRBV27
TGTGCCAGCAGCCAAGAGGGAGCAGGGACAGGGGGCCGTGAGCAGTTCTTC,CASSQEGAGTGGREQFF,TRBJ2-1,-,TRBD1,TRBV14
TGCGCCAGCAGCCAACACGGGGACATCTTCTATGGCTACACCTTC,CASSQHGDIFYGYTF,TRBJ1-2,-,-,TRBV5-1
TGTGCCAGCCGGAGCCCGGGAAGGAGCACTGAAGCTTTCTTT,CASRSPGRSTEAFF,TRBJ1-1,once,-,TRBV28
TGTGCCAGCCCTGCGAGGCAGGGCGACACCGGGGAGCTGTTTTTT,CASPARQGDTGELFF,TRBJ2-2,once,-,TRBV28